A selection of T cell receptor beta chains follows, all from one sample in a study of CD8 T cells in ankylosing spondylitis. TCRdb fed the 5' RACE reads into MiXCR, producing one record per CDR3 protein. In the table there are around 490,000 distinct CDR3 sequences, approximately 5% of which are singletons. The sequenced sample was blood, either unsorted or a sorted T cell fraction (not recorded which). The source of these receptors is a male donor with ankylosing spondylitis. Both conserved end residues are part of each CDR3. A D gene is named only where the DNA matches it firmly. Size is omitted from some rows. Given values are once, few, many or a class for expanded clones.

>NA|many|TRBJ1-1|TRBV6-2/TRBV6-3
CASGLQGLLKTEAFF
TGTGCCAGCGGCTTACAGGGTCTTCTGAAAACTGAAGCTTTCTTT
>NA|many|TRBJ1-1|TRBV6-1
CASRVDRANTEAFF
TGTGCCAGCAGGGTCGACAGAGCGAACACTGAAGCTTTCTTT
>NA|many|TRBJ2-2|TRBV5-6
CASSLGTRTGELFF
TGTGCCAGCAGCTTGGGAACTAGAACCGGGGAGCTGTTTTTT
>TRBD2|many|TRBJ2-7|TRBV6-2/TRBV6-3
CASKWREPYEQYF
TGTGCCAGCAAATGGCGGGAGCCCTACGAGCAGTACTTC
>NA|NA|TRBJ1-5|TRBV5-5
CASSLVPGALGQPQHF
TGTGCCAGCAGCTTGGTCCCGGGGGCCTTAGGTCAGCCCCAGCATTTT
>NA|few|TRBJ2-2|TRBV9
CASSVVQGFGPTGELFF
TGTGCCAGCAGCGTAGTACAGGGTTTTGGGCCCACCGGGGAGCTGTTTTTT
>TRBD2|many|TRBJ2-5|TRBV6-2/TRBV6-3
CASSLLADYQETQYF
TGTGCCAGCAGTCTTCTAGCGGACTACCAAGAGACCCAGTACTTC
>NA|many|TRBJ1-2|TRBV4-3
CASSQDRQENYGYTF
TGCGCCAGCAGCCAAGACAGACAGGAGAACTATGGCTACACCTTC
>NA|many|TRBJ2-5|TRBV4-3
CASSQAAGLLGETQYF
TGCGCCAGCAGCCAAGCCGCAGGTCTATTGGGAGAGACCCAGTACTTC
>TRBD2|few|TRBJ2-7|TRBV14
CASSPQVGTSGYEQYF
TGTGCCAGCAGCCCACAAGTAGGGACTAGCGGCTACGAGCAGTACTTC
>NA|many|TRBJ2-1|TRBV7-9
CASSLSTRGF
TGTGCCAGCAGCTTATCGACCCGCGGGTTC
>TRBD2|NA|TRBJ2-1|TRBV6-2/TRBV6-3
CATTFSGSNGNEQFF
TGTGCCACCACCTTCAGCGGGAGTAACGGCAATGAGCAGTTCTTC
>NA|many|TRBJ2-1|TRBV20-1
CSARSRGTSYNEQFF
TGCAGTGCTAGGTCCCGGGGGACCTCCTACAATGAGCAGTTCTTC
>TRBD2|many|TRBJ2-5|TRBV20-1
CSARGLARETQYF
TGCAGTGCTAGGGGACTAGCGCGAGAGACCCAGTACTTC
>NA|many|TRBJ1-2|TRBV5-6
CASSGDYGYTF
TGTGCCAGCAGCGGGGACTATGGCTACACCTTC
>NA|many|TRBJ1-2|TRBV5-1
CASSVDRLSYGYTF
TGCGCCAGCAGCGTTGACAGACTCTCTTATGGCTACACCTTC
>NA|NA|TRBJ1-2|TRBV29-1
CSVSFRSLDGYTF
TGCAGCGTGTCTTTCCGGAGTCTGGATGGCTACACCTTC
>TRBD1|many|TRBJ2-3|TRBV5-1
CASSSSGTGGPGADTQYF
TGCGCCAGCAGCTCATCCGGGACAGGGGGCCCTGGAGCAGATACGCAGTATTTT
>NA|many|TRBJ2-1|TRBV4-1
CASSQEDYREYNEQFF
TGCGCCAGCAGCCAAGAAGATTACAGGGAATACAATGAGCAGTTCTTC
>NA|few|TRBJ2-1|TRBV14
CASSDLLAGRNEQFF
TGTGCCAGCAGCGACCTGCTAGCAGGACGTAATGAGCAGTTCTTC
>TRBD2|many|TRBJ2-3|TRBV29-1
CSVRGDTDTQYF
TGCAGCGTGCGGGGGGACACAGATACGCAGTATTTT
>NA|many|TRBJ2-2|TRBV25-1
CASSENPGELFF
TGTGCCAGCAGTGAAAATCCCGGGGAGCTGTTTTTT
>TRBD2|many|TRBJ2-7|TRBV29-1
CSVKTAGGEQYF
TGCAGCGTTAAGACCGCGGGGGGCGAGCAGTACTTC
>TRBD2|few|TRBJ2-1|TRBV7-9
CASSPETSGRIYEQFF
TGTGCCAGCAGCCCTGAAACCAGCGGGAGGATATATGAGCAGTTCTTC
>TRBD1|many|TRBJ2-5|TRBV10-2
CASSNRGETQYF
TGCGCCAGCAGCAACAGGGGGGAGACCCAGTACTTC
>NA|many|TRBJ1-4|TRBV27
CASSLQGARMAKLFF
TGTGCCAGCAGTTTACAAGGGGCCCGGATGGCAAAACTGTTTTTT
>NA|many|TRBJ1-2|TRBV6-2/TRBV6-3
CASSTDFSHYGYTF
TGTGCCAGCTCGACAGACTTCTCCCACTATGGCTACACCTTC
>TRBD2|many|TRBJ2-3|TRBV6-2/TRBV6-3
CASSWTSGRYTDTQYF
TGTGCCAGCAGTTGGACTAGCGGGAGGTACACAGATACGCAGTATTTT
>TRBD1|many|TRBJ1-1|TRBV12-3/TRBV12-4
CASSRVQGIGTEAFF
TGTGCCAGCAGCCGGGTACAGGGGATTGGCACTGAAGCTTTCTTT
>NA|many|TRBJ2-2|TRBV4-3
CASSQDWKGTGELFF
TGCGCCAGCAGCCAAGACTGGAAGGGGACCGGGGAGCTGTTTTTT
>NA|many|TRBJ1-2|TRBV29-1
CSVDALEGGDGYTF
TGCAGCGTGGATGCGCTAGAGGGAGGAGATGGCTACACCTTC
>NA|many|TRBJ2-5|TRBV5-1
CASSLGWDETQYF
TGCGCCAGCAGCTTGGGGTGGGACGAGACCCAGTACTTC
>NA|many|TRBJ2-1|TRBV18
CASSTLGGVRSYNEQFF
TGTGCCAGCTCAACTCTGGGGGGTGTGAGGTCCTACAATGAGCAGTTCTTC
>TRBD2|many|TRBJ2-5|TRBV10-3
CATEGLAETQYF
TGTGCCACCGAGGGACTAGCGGAGACCCAGTACTTC
>NA|many|TRBJ1-3|TRBV7-9
CASSLTSGMDTIYF
TGTGCCAGCAGCTTGACATCGGGGATGGACACCATATATTTT
>NA|many|TRBJ1-1|TRBV11-1
CASSQNLNTEAFF
TGTGCCAGCAGTCAGAACTTGAACACTGAAGCTTTCTTT
>NA|few|TRBJ2-3|TRBV7-6
CASTTGVSVFPDTQYF
TGTGCCAGCACCACTGGGGTGTCCGTTTTCCCAGATACGCAGTATTTT